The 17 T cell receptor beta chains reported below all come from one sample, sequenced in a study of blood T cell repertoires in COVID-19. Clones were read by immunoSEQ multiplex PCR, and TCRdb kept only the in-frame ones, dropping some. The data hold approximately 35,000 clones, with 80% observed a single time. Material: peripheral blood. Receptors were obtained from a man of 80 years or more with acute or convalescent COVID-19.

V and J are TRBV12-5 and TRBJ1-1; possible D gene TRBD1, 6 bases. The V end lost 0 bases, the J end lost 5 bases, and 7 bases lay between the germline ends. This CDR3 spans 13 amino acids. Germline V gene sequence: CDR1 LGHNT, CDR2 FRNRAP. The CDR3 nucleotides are TGTGCTAGTGGTTTGGTACAGGGTACTGAAGCTTTCTTT. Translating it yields CASGLVQGTEAFF.

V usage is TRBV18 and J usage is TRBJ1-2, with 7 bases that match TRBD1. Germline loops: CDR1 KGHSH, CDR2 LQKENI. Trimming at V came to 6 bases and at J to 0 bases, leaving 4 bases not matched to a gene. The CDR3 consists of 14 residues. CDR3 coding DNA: TGTGCCAGCTCCGCGGACAGGTCTAACTATGGCTACACCTTC. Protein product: CASSADRSNYGYTF.

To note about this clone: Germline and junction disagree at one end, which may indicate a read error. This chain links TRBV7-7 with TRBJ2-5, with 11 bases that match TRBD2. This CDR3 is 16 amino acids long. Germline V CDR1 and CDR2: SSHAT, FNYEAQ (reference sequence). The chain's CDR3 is CASSLETSGEKETQYF. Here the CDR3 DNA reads TGTGCTAGCAGCTTAGAGACTAGCGGGGAAAAAGAGACCCAGTACTTC.

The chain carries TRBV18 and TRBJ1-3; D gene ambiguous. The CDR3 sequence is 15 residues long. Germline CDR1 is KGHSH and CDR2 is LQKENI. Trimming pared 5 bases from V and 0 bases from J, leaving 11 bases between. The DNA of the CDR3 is TGTGCCAGCTCAACGGAGTCCCTCTCTGGAAACACCATATATTTT. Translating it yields CASSTESLSGNTIYF.

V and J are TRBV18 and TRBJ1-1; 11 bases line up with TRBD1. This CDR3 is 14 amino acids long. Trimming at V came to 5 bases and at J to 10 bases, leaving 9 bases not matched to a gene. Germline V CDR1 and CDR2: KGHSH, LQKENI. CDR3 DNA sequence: TGTGCCAGCTCATCCTCCGGGACAGGGGGGGTAGCTTTCTTT. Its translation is CASSSSGTGGVAFF.

CDR3 loop: CASSLEQGLNTGELFF. CDR3 DNA: TGTGCCAGCAGCTTGGAACAGGGGCTTAACACCGGGGAGCTGTTTTTT. V is TRBV5-5 and J is TRBJ2-2; 7 nucleotides agree with TRBD1. The CDR3 extends over 16 amino acids. CDR1 SGHKS and CDR2 YYEKEE come from the germline V gene (reference sequence). The ends lost 0 bases at V and 2 bases at J; junction bases unmatched: 4.

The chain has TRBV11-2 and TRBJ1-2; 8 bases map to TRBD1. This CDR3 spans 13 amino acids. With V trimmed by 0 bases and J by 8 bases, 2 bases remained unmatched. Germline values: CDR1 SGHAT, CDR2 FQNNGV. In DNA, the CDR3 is TGTGCCAGCAGCTTAGATGGGACAGGAGGCTACACCTTC. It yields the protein CASSLDGTGGYTF.

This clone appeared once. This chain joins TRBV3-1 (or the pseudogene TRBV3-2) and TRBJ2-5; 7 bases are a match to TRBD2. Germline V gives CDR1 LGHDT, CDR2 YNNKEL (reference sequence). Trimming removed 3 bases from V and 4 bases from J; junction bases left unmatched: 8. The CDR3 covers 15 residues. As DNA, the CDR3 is TGTGCCAGCAGCCACCTCGGGGGGAGGGGAGAGACCCAGTACTTC. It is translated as CASSHLGGRGETQYF.

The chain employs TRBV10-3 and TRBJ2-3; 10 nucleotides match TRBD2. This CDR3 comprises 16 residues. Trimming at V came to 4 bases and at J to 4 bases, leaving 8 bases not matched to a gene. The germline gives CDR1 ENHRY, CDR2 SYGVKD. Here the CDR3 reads CAISGEREGPADTQYF. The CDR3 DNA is TGTGCCATCAGTGGGGAGCGGGAGGGCCCGGCAGATACGCAGTATTTT.

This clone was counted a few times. The CDR3 bases are TGCAGCGTTGAAGAGGCAGTGGATCAGCCCCAGCATTTT. It yields the protein CSVEEAVDQPQHF. The V and J genes are TRBV29-1 and TRBJ1-5; D gene uncertain. The CDR3 is 13 residues long. V shed 0 bases and J shed 5 bases, with 8 bases lying between them. Germline values: CDR1 SQVTM, CDR2 ANQGSEA.

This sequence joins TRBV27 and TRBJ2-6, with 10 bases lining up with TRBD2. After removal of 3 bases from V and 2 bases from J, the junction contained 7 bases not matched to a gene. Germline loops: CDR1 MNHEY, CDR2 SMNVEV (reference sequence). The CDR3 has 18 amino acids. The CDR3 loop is CASSFRLAGAAGANVLTF. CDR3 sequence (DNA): TGTGCCAGCAGTTTTCGGCTAGCGGGAGCAGCTGGGGCCAACGTCCTGACTTTC.

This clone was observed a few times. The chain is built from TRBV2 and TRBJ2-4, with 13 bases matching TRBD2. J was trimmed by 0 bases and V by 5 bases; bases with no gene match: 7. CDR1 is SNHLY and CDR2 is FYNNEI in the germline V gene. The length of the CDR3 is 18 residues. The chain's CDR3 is CASSPGLAGDLAKNIQYF. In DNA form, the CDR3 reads TGTGCCAGCAGTCCAGGACTAGCGGGGGACCTAGCCAAAAACATTCAGTACTTC.

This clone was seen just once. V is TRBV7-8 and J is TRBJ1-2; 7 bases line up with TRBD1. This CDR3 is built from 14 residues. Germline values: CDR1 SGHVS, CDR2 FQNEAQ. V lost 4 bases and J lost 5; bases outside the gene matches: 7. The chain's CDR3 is CASSYGQDFYGYTF. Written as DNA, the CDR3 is TGTGCCAGCAGCTATGGACAGGACTTTTATGGCTACACCTTC.

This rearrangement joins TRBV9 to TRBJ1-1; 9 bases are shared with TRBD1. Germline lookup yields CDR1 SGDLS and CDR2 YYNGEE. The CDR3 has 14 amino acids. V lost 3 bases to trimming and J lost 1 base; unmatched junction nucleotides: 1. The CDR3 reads CASSAGQGNTEAFF. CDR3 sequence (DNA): TGTGCCAGCAGCGCGGGACAGGGGAACACTGAAGCTTTCTTT.

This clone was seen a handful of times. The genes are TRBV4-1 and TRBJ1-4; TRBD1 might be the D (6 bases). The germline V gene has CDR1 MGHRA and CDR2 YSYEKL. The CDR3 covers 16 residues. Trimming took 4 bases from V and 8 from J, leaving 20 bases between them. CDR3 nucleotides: TGCGCCAGCAGCCCGAGATGGGAGGGGGGAAAGGAAAAACTGTTTTTT. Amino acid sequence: CASSPRWEGGKEKLFF.

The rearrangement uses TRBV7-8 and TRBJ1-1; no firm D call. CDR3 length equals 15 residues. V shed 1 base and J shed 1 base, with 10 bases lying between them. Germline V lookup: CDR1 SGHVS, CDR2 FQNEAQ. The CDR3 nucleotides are TGTGCCAGCAGCTTAGAAGCAGGAACGAACACTGAAGCTTTCTTT. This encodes CASSLEAGTNTEAFF.

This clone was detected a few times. The CDR3 sequence: CASTLQGAGNYGYTF. The DNA for the CDR3 is TGTGCCAGCACACTTCAGGGGGCCGGTAACTATGGCTACACCTTC. The chain recombines TRBV28 with TRBJ1-2; 8 bases agree with TRBD1. The CDR3 consists of 15 residues. Germline trimming cut 7 bases from V and 1 base from J; bases unmatched to any gene: 8. Per the germline V gene, CDR1 is MDHEN and CDR2 is SYDVKM.